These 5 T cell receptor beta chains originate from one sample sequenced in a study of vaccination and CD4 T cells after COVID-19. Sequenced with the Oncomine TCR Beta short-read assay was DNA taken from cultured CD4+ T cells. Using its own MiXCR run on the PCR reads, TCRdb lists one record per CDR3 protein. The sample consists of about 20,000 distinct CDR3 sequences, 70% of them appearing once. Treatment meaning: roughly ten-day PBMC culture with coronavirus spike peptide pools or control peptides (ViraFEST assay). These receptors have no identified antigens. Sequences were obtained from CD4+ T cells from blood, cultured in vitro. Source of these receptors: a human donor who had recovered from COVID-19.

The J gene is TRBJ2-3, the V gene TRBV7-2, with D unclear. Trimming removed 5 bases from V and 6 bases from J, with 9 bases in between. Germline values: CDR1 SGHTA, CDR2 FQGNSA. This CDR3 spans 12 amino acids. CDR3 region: CASSPPWDTQYF. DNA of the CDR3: TGTGCCAGCAGCCCCCCCTGGGATACGCAGTATTTT.

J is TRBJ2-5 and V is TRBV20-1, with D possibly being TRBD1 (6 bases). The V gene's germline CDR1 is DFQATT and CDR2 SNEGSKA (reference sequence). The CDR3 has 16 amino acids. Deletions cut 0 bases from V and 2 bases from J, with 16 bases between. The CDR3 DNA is TGCAGTGCTAGAGATCCGCGGACAGCTATACAAGAGACCCAGTACTTC. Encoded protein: CSARDPRTAIQETQYF.

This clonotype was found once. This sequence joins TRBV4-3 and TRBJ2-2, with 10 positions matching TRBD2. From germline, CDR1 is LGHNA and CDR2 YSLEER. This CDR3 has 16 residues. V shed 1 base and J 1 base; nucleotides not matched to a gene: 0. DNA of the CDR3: TGCGCCAGCAGCCAAGGGACTAGCGGGAACACCGGGGAGCTGTTTTTT. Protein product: CASSQGTSGNTGELFF.

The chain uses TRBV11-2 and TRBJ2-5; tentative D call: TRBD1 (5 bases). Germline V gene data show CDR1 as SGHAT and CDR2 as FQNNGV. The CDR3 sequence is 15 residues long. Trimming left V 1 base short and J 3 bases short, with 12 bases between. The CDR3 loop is CASSLGVGREETQYF. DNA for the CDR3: TGTGCCAGCAGCTTAGGCGTCGGCAGGGAAGAGACCCAGTACTTC.

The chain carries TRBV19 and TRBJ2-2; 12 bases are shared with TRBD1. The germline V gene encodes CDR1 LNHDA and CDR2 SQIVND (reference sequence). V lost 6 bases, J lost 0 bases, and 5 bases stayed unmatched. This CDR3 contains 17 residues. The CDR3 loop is CASRSGTGGANTGELFF. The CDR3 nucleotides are TGTGCCAGTAGAAGCGGGACAGGGGGCGCGAACACCGGGGAGCTGTTTTTT. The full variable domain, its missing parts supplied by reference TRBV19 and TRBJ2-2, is DGGITQSPKYLFRKEGQNVTLSCEQNLNHDAMYWYRQDPGQGLRLIYYSQIVNDFQKGDIAEGYSVSREKKESFPLTVTSAQKNPTAFYLCASRSGTGGANTGELFFGEGSRLTVL.